This T cell receptor beta chain was identified during a study of blood T cells in healthy people across ages. Then a second PCR, running about 6 to 11 cycles, was carried out with a sample-barcoded 5' primer and a J-beta primer mix. TCRdb re-analysed the 5' RACE reads in MiXCR, keeping a single row per CDR3 protein. This sample has about 800,000 distinct CDR3 sequences; about 62% occur once, and the top ten carry around 22%. The CDR3 is made up of 11 amino acids. The V and J ends lost 7 bases and 7 bases respectively, with 11 bases between them. Looked up from germline, CDR1 is DFQATT and CDR2 is SNEGSKA (reference sequence).

The chain links TRBV20-1 to TRBJ2-1, with D tentatively TRBD1 (6 bases). The clonotype was recovered from a man under 40 in good health. The sequenced material came from blood. In DNA form, the CDR3 reads TGCAGTGGACAGGATAGGAATGAGCAGTTCTTC. It is translated as CSGQDRNEQFF.